These 18 T cell receptor beta chains were sequenced from one sample in a study of PD-1 blockade in classical Hodgkin lymphoma (dated by TCRdb to between 2020 and 2021). Per the publication, the time point label means: cycle 4 day 1 (C4D1), after less than 7 weeks of nivolumab. Every trial patient had relapsed following autologous stem cell transplantation, and prior brentuximab vedotin exposure was what differed among cohorts A, B and C. The receptor library was made with the immunoSEQ multiplex PCR assay. TCRdb stores this immuneACCESS table with in-frame sequences only. Part of the clones is absent; in the studies checked, under half of the shortfall reflects unresolved V genes, and no reason is known for the rest. The sample table records tens of thousands of clones; approximately 90% of these occur just once. The top ten clonotypes cover 2.5% to 3.5% of the sample. Sequenced here: peripheral blood mononuclear cells (PBMCs), sampled before the fourth cycle of nivolumab. These receptors all stem from a human donor with classical Hodgkin lymphoma.

This clone was counted once. The V gene is TRBV7-9, the J gene TRBJ2-5, with D possibly being TRBD1 (6 bases). V gave up 4 bases and J gave up 1 base, with 16 bases separating them. This CDR3 contains 16 residues. CDR1 is SEHNR and CDR2 is FQNEAQ in the germline V gene (reference sequence). For the CDR3, the DNA is TGTGCCAGCAGCTGGCAACGGACAGTCGCCCAAGAGACCCAGTACTTC. Translating it yields CASSWQRTVAQETQYF.

The rearrangement links TRBV28 to TRBJ2-1, with TRBD1 as a possible D gene (5 bases). The ends were cut back, 5 bases at V and 8 bases at J, with 13 bases in the middle. This CDR3 has 13 amino acids. Per the germline V gene, CDR1 is MDHEN and CDR2 is SYDVKM. The CDR3 is CASSVPQVYEQFF. The CDR3 bases are TGTGCCAGCAGTGTCCCACAGGTCTATGAGCAGTTCTTC. Full variable domain (rest looked up from reference TRBV28 and TRBJ2-1): DVKVTQSSRYLVKRTGEKVFLECVQDMDHENMFWYRQDPGLGLRLIYFSYDVKMKEKGDIPEGYSVSREKKERFSLILESASTNQTSMYLCASSVPQVYEQFFGPGTRLTVL.

This chain joins TRBV7-8 and TRBJ2-1, with a possible D match to TRBD1 (5 bases). Germline-derived CDR1 and CDR2 are SGHVS and FQNEAQ. The CDR3 has 14 residues. Between the trimmed V and J ends, which lost 7 bases and 5 bases, there was a span of 15 bases. CDR3 loop: CASTPDKAHNEQFF. The CDR3 DNA follows: TGTGCCAGCACCCCGGACAAAGCCCACAATGAGCAGTTCTTC.

This clone appeared once. The genes are TRBV11-2 and TRBJ2-7, with 10 bases lining up with TRBD1. The trim removed 0 bases at V and 6 bases at J, leaving 5 bases unmatched. The CDR3 is 15 residues long. CDR1 is SGHAT and CDR2 is FQNNGV in the germline V gene. CDR3 nucleotides: TGTGCCAGCAGCTTAGATGGGACAGGGGTGGTCGAGCAGTACTTC. Its translation is CASSLDGTGVVEQYF.

This chain connects TRBV5-1 to TRBJ1-1; D possibly corresponds to TRBD1 (6 bases). Germline V CDR1 and CDR2: SGHRS, YFSETQ. The CDR3 consists of 16 residues. Trimming stripped 1 base from V and 5 bases from J, with 18 bases between. The CDR3 DNA sequence: TGCGCCAGCAGCTTGTTGGCCGGGGGGCTTGAAACTGAAGCTTTCTTT. Its translation is CASSLLAGGLETEAFF. Full variable domain (missing parts from reference TRBV5-1 and TRBJ1-1): KAGVTQTPRYLIKTRGQQVTLSCSPISGHRSVSWYQQTPGQGLQFLFEYFSETQRNKGNFPGRFSGRQFSNSRSEMNVSTLELGDSALYLCASSLLAGGLETEAFFGQGTRLTVV.

V is TRBV7-7 and J is TRBJ2-1, with TRBD1 matching over 7 bases. The CDR3 is made up of 13 amino acids. Per the germline V gene, CDR1 is SSHAT and CDR2 is FNYEAQ (reference sequence). With 5 bases clipped from V and 6 bases from J, the junction kept 4 bases outside the gene matches. The CDR3 region has the DNA TGTGCCAGCAGCCTTACAGGGGTCAATGAGCAGTTCTTC. It encodes CASSLTGVNEQFF.

The chain recombines TRBV28 with TRBJ1-6; possible D gene TRBD1, 5 bases. The CDR3 contains 16 residues. From germline, CDR1 is MDHEN and CDR2 SYDVKM. Trimming removed 4 bases at V and 9 bases at J, with 19 bases between. The CDR3 sequence is CASSYQGAKDGSPLHF. The CDR3 DNA sequence: TGTGCCAGCAGTTACCAGGGCGCCAAAGACGGTTCACCCCTCCACTTT.

This clone came up once. The CDR3 coding sequence is TGTGCCAGCAGCTCACGGGGACAGGGGGCTAGTGAAGCTTTCTTT. Protein: CASSSRGQGASEAFF. The gene calls are TRBV7-2 and TRBJ1-1, with 12 bases aligning to TRBD1. CDR3 length equals 15 residues. The V gene's germline CDR1 is SGHTA and CDR2 FQGNSA. Trimming removed 4 bases from V and 7 bases from J; junction bases left unmatched: 7.

V and J are TRBV7-6 and TRBJ1-1; the match to TRBD1 covers 8 bases. Germline trimming cut 5 bases from V and 3 bases from J; bases unmatched to any gene: 5. This CDR3 has 14 amino acids. Germline V lookup: CDR1 SGHVS, CDR2 FNYEAQ. Here the CDR3 reads CASSPGQGHTEAFF. CDR3 nucleotides: TGTGCCAGCAGCCCCGGACAGGGTCACACTGAAGCTTTCTTT.

CDR3 region: CASSSWGRGNSPLHF. In DNA form, the CDR3 reads TGTGCCAGCAGCTCATGGGGCAGGGGGAATTCACCCCTCCACTTT. V is TRBV5-8 and J is TRBJ1-6; 7 bases agree with TRBD1. Germline CDR1 reads SGHTS; CDR2 reads YDEGEE. The CDR3 loop spans 15 amino acids. Trimming took 3 bases from V and 7 from J; bases not matched to a gene: 7.

The chain couples TRBV11-2 to TRBJ2-7; the match to TRBD2 covers 8 bases. The CDR3 spans 14 residues. V gave up 1 base and J gave up 12 bases; unmatched junction bases: 11. Germline CDR1 and CDR2: SGHAT and FQNNGV. CDR3 in amino acids: CASSLGGGQAVPYF. CDR3 DNA sequence: TGTGCCAGCAGCTTAGGCGGGGGGCAGGCTGTCCCGTACTTC.

The rearrangement links TRBV4-2 to TRBJ2-3, with D perhaps TRBD2 (6 bases). Per germline, CDR1 LGHNA and CDR2 YNFKEQ. Deletions cut 4 bases from V and 2 bases from J, with 13 bases between. This CDR3 comprises 15 residues. This CDR3 is CASSLGLRSTDTQYF. The CDR3, as DNA: TGTGCCAGCAGCCTGGGACTGCGATCCACAGATACGCAGTATTTT.

The rearrangement joins TRBV2 to TRBJ1-1; D gene uncertain. This CDR3 region has 13 residues. In germline, CDR1 is SNHLY, CDR2 FYNNEI. Trimming removed 5 bases at V and 0 bases at J, with 7 bases between. CDR3 residues: CASSQYMNTEAFF. The CDR3 coding sequence is TGTGCCAGCAGTCAGTACATGAACACTGAAGCTTTCTTT.

The count of this clone is one. This chain uses TRBV7-9 with TRBJ1-5; tentative D call: TRBD1 (5 bases). V lost 5 bases to trimming and J lost 7 bases, with 18 bases between them. Germline loops: CDR1 SEHNR, CDR2 FQNEAQ (reference sequence). The CDR3 consists of 15 residues. CDR3 bases: TGTGCCAGCAGCGGGGGAGGGGAAGGGAACCAGCCCCAGCATTTT. It encodes CASSGGGEGNQPQHF.

The V gene is TRBV21-1, the J gene TRBJ2-3. TRBV21-1 is designated a pseudogene. The CDR3 covers 10 residues. CDR3 sequence (DNA): TGTGCCAGCCGAAGACATACGCAGTATTTT. Its translation: CASRRHTQYF.

In its sample, this clone was seen once. The V and J genes are TRBV6-4 and TRBJ1-5, with 7 bases fitting TRBD1. The CDR3 length is 15 residues. With V trimmed by 5 bases and J by 1 base, 5 bases remained unmatched. In germline, CDR1 is MRHNA, CDR2 SNTAGT. CDR3 region: CASSTADRSNQPQHF. CDR3 bases: TGTGCCAGCAGTACTGCGGACAGGAGCAATCAGCCCCAGCATTTT.

This clone has only one observation. The genes are TRBV4-1 and TRBJ1-2; 10 nucleotides match TRBD1. The J segment lost 8 bases and the V segment lost 0 bases, leaving 18 bases of the junction unmatched. Germline V CDR1 and CDR2: MGHRA, YSYEKL. CDR3 length equals 19 residues. This CDR3 reads CASSQDRRGQGGGWSGYTF. The CDR3 nucleotides are TGCGCCAGCAGCCAAGATCGGAGAGGACAGGGGGGCGGGTGGAGCGGCTACACCTTC.

The CDR3: CASSVEGLGTGELFF. The DNA of the CDR3 is TGTGCCAGCAGCGTAGAGGGACTAGGAACCGGGGAGCTGTTTTTT. The chain carries TRBV9 and TRBJ2-2; 8 bases map to TRBD2. CDR1 and CDR2 from the germline V gene are SGDLS and YYNGEE. V shed 0 bases, J shed 5 bases, and the junction held 3 bases outside the gene matches. The CDR3 runs 15 residues.